One and the same sample provided the 18 T cell receptor beta chains below, sequenced in a study of blood T cell repertoires in COVID-19. Generated by immunoSEQ multiplex PCR, the TCRdb table keeps only in-frame clones and is missing some. This table has fewer than 75,000 clones, 88% appearing once. Source material: peripheral blood. The receptors were sampled from a man between 65 and 80 years old with acute or convalescent COVID-19.

The chain has TRBV5-4 and TRBJ1-2; 7 positions match TRBD1. Trimming took 0 bases from V and 4 from J; bases not matched to a gene: 3. In germline, CDR1 is SGHNT, CDR2 YYREEE (reference sequence). The CDR3 spans 14 residues. The CDR3 here is CASSLGQGVYGYTF. Written as DNA, the CDR3 is TGTGCCAGCAGCTTGGGACAGGGAGTCTATGGCTACACCTTC.

The chain combines TRBV7-8 with TRBJ1-2; D unclear. The CDR3 covers 15 residues. Trimming shortened V by 5 bases and J by 1 base, and 14 bases separated the two germline ends. Germline V gene data show CDR1 as SGHVS and CDR2 as FQNEAQ. Written as DNA, the CDR3 is TGTGCCAGCAGCCCCCGGTTCGGGGTTAACTATGGCTACACCTTC. Translating it yields CASSPRFGVNYGYTF.

The rearrangement uses TRBV9 and TRBJ2-3; unclear D gene. Trimming took 4 bases from V and 6 from J, leaving 15 bases between them. The CDR3 is 14 residues long. Germline lookup yields CDR1 SGDLS and CDR2 YYNGEE. CDR3 residues: CASSTSQNGDTQYF. The CDR3 nucleotides are TGTGCCAGCAGCACCTCCCAAAACGGGGATACGCAGTATTTT.

J is TRBJ1-2 and V is TRBV25-1, with 7 nucleotides matching TRBD1. The CDR3 consists of 14 residues. Germline V gives CDR1 MGHDK, CDR2 SYGVNS. After removal of 2 bases from V and 4 bases from J, the junction contained 4 bases not matched to a gene. The CDR3, as DNA: TGTGCCAGCAGTGAACAGGGGGTCGGCTATGGCTACACCTTC. This codes for CASSEQGVGYGYTF.

V and J are TRBV7-9 and TRBJ2-1; D perhaps matches TRBD1 (6 bases). The CDR3 is made up of 16 amino acids. Trimming removed 3 bases at V and 7 bases at J, with 19 bases between. In germline, CDR1 is SEHNR, CDR2 FQNEAQ (reference sequence). This CDR3 is CASSFLVSGARNEQFF. The CDR3 nucleotides read TGTGCCAGCAGCTTTCTTGTGTCAGGGGCTCGGAATGAGCAGTTCTTC.

The genes are TRBV2 and TRBJ1-6; 8 nucleotides agree with TRBD1. The CDR3 spans 16 residues. Looked up from germline, CDR1 is SNHLY and CDR2 is FYNNEI. Germline trimming cut 5 bases from V and 6 bases from J; bases unmatched to any gene: 9. The CDR3 bases are TGTGCCAGCAGTACTGGACAGGGAGGTGGTAATTCACCCCTCCACTTT. This encodes CASSTGQGGGNSPLHF.

This clone came up once. This chain uses TRBV30 with TRBJ2-5; 11 bases are shared with TRBD1. The CDR3 totals 15 residues. Trimming cost V 2 bases and J 4 bases; bases outside gene matches: 6. CDR1 and CDR2 from the germline V gene are GTSNPN and SVGIG (reference sequence). The DNA of the CDR3 is TGTGCCTGGAGTAGAGGACAGGGGGCGCGAGAGACCCAGTACTTC. Its translation is CAWSRGQGARETQYF.

The chain couples TRBV19 to TRBJ1-4; no firm D call. Germline values: CDR1 LNHDA, CDR2 SQIVND (reference sequence). V was clipped by 3 bases and J by 8 bases, with 13 bases between them. CDR3 length: 14 residues. CDR3 sequence (DNA): TGTGCCAGTAGTATCCCGGGTTTCAACGAAAAACTGTTTTTT. Encoded protein: CASSIPGFNEKLFF.

The V call is TRBV27, the J call TRBJ1-1; no definite D call. Germline V gene lookup returns CDR1 MNHEY and CDR2 SMNVEV (reference sequence). This CDR3 comprises 14 residues. The V end lost 3 bases, the J end lost 0 bases, and 8 bases lay between the germline ends. The CDR3 here is CASSLGNLNTEAFF. As DNA, the CDR3 is TGTGCCAGCAGTTTGGGCAACTTGAACACTGAAGCTTTCTTT.

The V call is TRBV6-2 or TRBV6-3, the J call TRBJ2-5, with TRBD2 identical over 12 bases. Germline values: CDR1 MNHEY, CDR2 SVGEGT. The CDR3 runs 18 residues. V lost 0 bases, J lost 5 bases, and 10 bases stayed unmatched. In DNA, the CDR3 is TGTGCCAGCAGTTACTCGGCCAGGGTGACTAGCGGGGGTGAGACCCAGTACTTC. It encodes CASSYSARVTSGGETQYF.

The chain combines TRBV6-6 with TRBJ2-7; D gene uncertain. V lost 10 bases to trimming and J lost 9 bases, with 22 bases between them. From germline, CDR1 is MNHNY and CDR2 SVGAGI (reference sequence). This CDR3 contains 13 residues. CDR3 nucleotide sequence: TGTGCCAACTCGAGTGCCAGGTTAATGGGGCAGTACTTC. Amino acids: CANSSARLMGQYF.

The chain has TRBV7-2 and TRBJ2-7; TRBD2 matches 7 bases. Looked up from germline, CDR1 is SGHTA and CDR2 is FQGNSA. Trimming cost V 3 bases and J 6 bases; bases outside gene matches: 23. The CDR3 extends over 19 amino acids. The CDR3, as DNA: TGTGCCAGCAGCTTTAGGCCTAGGGACTCCGGGGGACTATTCTTCGAGCAGTACTTC. Residues: CASSFRPRDSGGLFFEQYF.

V and J are TRBV10-3 and TRBJ1-2, with TRBD1 matching 10 bases. The CDR3 has 14 amino acids. V lost 10 bases to trimming and J lost 8 bases; unmatched junction nucleotides: 13. Germline V CDR1 and CDR2: ENHRY, SYGVKD. CDR3 in amino acids: CATMPGQGYSGYTF. In nucleotides, the CDR3 is TGTGCCACAATGCCGGGACAGGGGTACTCGGGCTACACCTTC.

The chain carries TRBV2 and TRBJ2-7; 8 positions agree with TRBD1. Trimming took 6 bases from V and 2 from J; bases not matched to a gene: 6. This CDR3 has 14 amino acids. Germline loops: CDR1 SNHLY, CDR2 FYNNEI. In DNA form, the CDR3 reads TGTGCCAGCAGAGACGACAGGGGCACCTACGAGCAGTACTTC. This gives the protein CASRDDRGTYEQYF.

V usage is TRBV5-8 and J usage is TRBJ1-4; D ambiguous. In germline, CDR1 is SGHTS, CDR2 YDEGEE. This CDR3 region has 14 residues. V lost 2 bases and J 4 bases, leaving 9 bases between the germline ends. This CDR3 reads CASSFPGYNEKLFF. The CDR3 DNA sequence: TGTGCCAGCAGCTTTCCAGGTTATAATGAAAAACTGTTTTTT.

The gene calls are TRBV7-2 and TRBJ2-1; D possibly corresponds to TRBD1 (6 bases). V was cut by 3 bases and J by 9 bases, with 18 bases left in between. CDR3 length equals 15 residues. CDR1 is SGHTA, CDR2 FQGNSA, per germline. The CDR3 DNA sequence: TGTGCCAGCAGCTTCTGGCAGGGGATTCGGGGTGAGCAGTTCTTC. As protein: CASSFWQGIRGEQFF.

The J gene is TRBJ2-7, the V gene TRBV19, with TRBD1 identical over 7 bases. CDR1 is LNHDA, CDR2 SQIVND, per germline (reference sequence). This CDR3 comprises 15 residues. Unmatched junction bases numbered 10, after V lost 5 bases and J lost 3 bases. As DNA, the CDR3 is TGTGCCAGTAGTCTCCGACAGGGTGAGAGCTACGAGCAGTACTTC. This gives the protein CASSLRQGESYEQYF. Combining the CDR3 with reference TRBV19 and TRBJ2-7 gives the whole variable domain DGGITQSPKYLFRKEGQNVTLSCEQNLNHDAMYWYRQDPGQGLRLIYYSQIVNDFQKGDIAEGYSVSREKKESFPLTVTSAQKNPTAFYLCASSLRQGESYEQYFGPGTRLTVT.

The gene calls are TRBV6-2 or TRBV6-3 and TRBJ2-2, with TRBD1 matching over 10 bases. Germline assignment: CDR1 MNHEY and CDR2 SVGEGT. The V segment lost 4 bases and the J segment 2 bases; nucleotides outside the gene matches: 7. The CDR3 has 17 amino acids. Here the CDR3 reads CASSWDRDRGNTGELFF. The CDR3 bases are TGTGCCAGCAGTTGGGACCGGGACAGGGGAAACACCGGGGAGCTGTTTTTT.